The 13 T cell receptor beta chains below come from one sample, sequenced in a study of cytomegalovirus exposure and HLA in healthy donors. PCR primers comprised 60 Vbeta and 13 Jbeta primers. Sequenced by immunoSEQ multiplex PCR; TCRdb stores in-frame clones only, minus some. This table holds about 130,000 clones, roughly three quarters found once. The sequenced material came from PBMCs. These receptors came from a man in his thirties or forties in good health and CMV-seronegative.

V gene TRBV10-3 combines with J gene TRBJ2-7; 9 bases are shared with TRBD2. CDR1 is ENHRY, CDR2 SYGVKD, per germline. The CDR3 runs to 15 residues. The trim removed 2 bases at V and 4 bases at J, leaving 6 bases unmatched. The CDR3 coding sequence is TGTGCCATCAGTGAGAACCTAGCGGGACCGTACGAGCAGTACTTC. Translation: CAISENLAGPYEQYF.

The chain recombines TRBV6-5 with TRBJ1-5; the D gene is possibly TRBD1 (5 bases). The V end was cut by 4 bases, the J end by 6 bases, with 13 bases between. Per germline, CDR1 MNHEY and CDR2 SVGAGI. CDR3 size: 14 residues. The DNA for the CDR3 is TGTGCCAGCAGTTCCCCCAGGGAGGGTCAGCCCCAGCATTTT. Translating it yields CASSSPREGQPQHF.

V gene TRBV7-2 combines with J gene TRBJ2-7, with 7 bases that match TRBD2. V trimming: 5 bases; J trimming: 0 bases; junction bases outside the gene matches: 13. Germline V gene sequence: CDR1 SGHTA, CDR2 FQGNSA. The CDR3 covers 17 residues. The CDR3 coding sequence is TGTGCCAGCAGCCGGCAAGCAACTAGCGTTAGCTCCTACGAGCAGTACTTC. Amino acid sequence: CASSRQATSVSSYEQYF. Filled out from reference TRBV7-2 and TRBJ2-7, the complete variable domain reads GAGVSQSPSNKVTEKGKDVELRCDPISGHTALYWYRQSLGQGLEFLIYFQGNSAPDKSGLPSDRFSAERTGGSVSTLTIQRTQQEDSAVYLCASSRQATSVSSYEQYFGPGTRLTVT.

This chain joins TRBV10-3 and TRBJ1-2; 12 bases agree with TRBD1. Germline V CDR1 and CDR2: ENHRY, SYGVKD. The CDR3 extends over 13 amino acids. Trimming cost V 5 bases and J 8 bases; bases outside gene matches: 3. CDR3 sequence (DNA): TGTGCCATCAGTACCGGGACAGGGGGCGGCTACACCTTC. The encoded protein is CAISTGTGGGYTF.

As DNA, the CDR3 is TGTGCCATCAGTGAACCTTCGGGATTAAGCACCATATATTTT. This sequence encodes CAISEPSGLSTIYF. V and J are TRBV10-3 and TRBJ1-3; D gene ambiguous. The V end was cut by 3 bases, the J end by 9 bases, with 15 bases between. The germline V gene encodes CDR1 ENHRY and CDR2 SYGVKD. This CDR3 comprises 14 residues.

This clone was seen once. V is TRBV7-3 and J is TRBJ2-7, with TRBD1 matching over 10 bases. CDR1 is SGHTA, CDR2 FQGTGA, per germline. J gave up 4 bases and V 3 bases, and 6 bases lay outside the gene matches. The CDR3 covers 15 residues. The CDR3 sequence is CASSFGTGDGYEQYF. The CDR3 nucleotides are TGTGCCAGCAGCTTTGGGACAGGGGATGGGTACGAGCAGTACTTC.

The CDR3 spells CASMGQGVAEAFF. The CDR3 region has the DNA TGTGCCAGCATGGGGCAGGGCGTCGCTGAAGCTTTCTTT. The chain has TRBV2 and TRBJ1-1; the D gene is possibly TRBD1 (5 bases). V was cut by 7 bases and J by 6 bases, with 15 bases left in between. The germline V gene has CDR1 SNHLY and CDR2 FYNNEI. The CDR3 is 13 amino acids.

The chain carries TRBV5-1 and TRBJ1-5; 8 positions agree with TRBD1. The germline CDR1 and CDR2 sequences are SGHRS and YFSETQ. The CDR3 consists of 15 residues. V shed 1 base and J 2 bases; nucleotides not matched to a gene: 2. This CDR3 reads CASSLTGQGNQPQHF. The CDR3 coding sequence is TGCGCCAGCAGCTTGACGGGACAGGGCAATCAGCCCCAGCATTTT. The variable domain in full, completed from reference TRBV5-1 and TRBJ1-5, reads KAGVTQTPRYLIKTRGQQVTLSCSPISGHRSVSWYQQTPGQGLQFLFEYFSETQRNKGNFPGRFSGRQFSNSRSEMNVSTLELGDSALYLCASSLTGQGNQPQHFGDGTRLSIL.

The V and J genes are TRBV19 and TRBJ2-3, with D unresolved. Trimming removed 7 bases from V and 0 bases from J, with 14 bases in between. The CDR3 totals 15 residues. Per the germline V gene, CDR1 is LNHDA and CDR2 is SQIVND (reference sequence). CDR3 bases: TGTGCCAGTACTCCCCGAGGCGGAAGCACAGATACGCAGTATTTT. It encodes CASTPRGGSTDTQYF.

The chain uses TRBV19 and TRBJ2-2, with TRBD1 matching 10 bases. Germline lookup yields CDR1 LNHDA and CDR2 SQIVND (reference sequence). V was pared by 9 bases and J by 6 bases, with 4 bases of the junction left unmatched. The CDR3 covers 13 residues. The CDR3 nucleotides read TGTGCCAGCGACGGACAGGGGGCCGGGGAGCTGTTTTTT. Translating gives CASDGQGAGELFF. Filled out from reference TRBV19 and TRBJ2-2, the complete variable domain reads DGGITQSPKYLFRKEGQNVTLSCEQNLNHDAMYWYRQDPGQGLRLIYYSQIVNDFQKGDIAEGYSVSREKKESFPLTVTSAQKNPTAFYLCASDGQGAGELFFGEGSRLTVL.

CDR3 sequence (DNA): TGTGCCAGCAGCTCTACAGGGGGAGGAAACACCATATATTTT. As protein: CASSSTGGGNTIYF. The V call is TRBV9, the J call TRBJ1-3; 8 bases map to TRBD1. The CDR3 has 14 amino acids. J was trimmed by 4 bases and V by 4 bases; bases with no gene match: 4. Per germline, CDR1 SGDLS and CDR2 YYNGEE.

This clone showed up just a few times. CDR3 DNA: TGTGCCAGCAGCTTGGGGTCGGTTGGCAATCAGCCCCAGCATTTT. This encodes CASSLGSVGNQPQHF. The chain joins TRBV5-6 to TRBJ1-5; D not certain. CDR3 length: 15 amino acids. From germline, CDR1 is SGHDT and CDR2 YYEEEE. Deletions cut 0 bases from V and 2 bases from J, with 9 bases between.

This rearrangement joins TRBV18 to TRBJ1-1; a possible D gene is TRBD1 (6 bases). The V gene's germline CDR1 is KGHSH and CDR2 LQKENI. Trimming removed 6 bases at V and 1 base at J, with 9 bases between. The CDR3 extends over 13 amino acids. CDR3 bases: TGTGCCAGCTCCTCGGACAGGAACACTGAAGCTTTCTTT. Its protein product is CASSSDRNTEAFF.